These 18 T cell receptor beta chains share one sample of origin, sequenced in a study of blood T cell repertoires in COVID-19. The repertoire was sequenced with immunoSEQ multiplex PCR; TCRdb's copy has only in-frame clones and lacks some. The table lists under 300,000 clones, more than 75% of them singletons. The source material was peripheral blood. All receptors come from a woman in her 70s with active or convalescent COVID-19.

The CDR3 protein is CASSVEQGGEQFF. The CDR3 DNA follows: TGTGCCAGCAGCGTAGAACAGGGTGGAGAGCAGTTCTTC. The rearrangement uses TRBV9 and TRBJ2-1; D is perhaps TRBD1 (6 bases). The length of the CDR3 is 13 residues. Looked up from germline, CDR1 is SGDLS and CDR2 is YYNGEE. Trimming removed 0 bases at V and 10 bases at J, with 11 bases between. The complete variable domain, with remaining parts taken from reference TRBV9 and TRBJ2-1, reads DSGVTQTPKHLITATGQRVTLRCSPRSGDLSVYWYQQSLDQGLQFLIQYYNGEERAKGNILERFSAQQFPDLHSELNLSSLELGDSALYFCASSVEQGGEQFFGPGTRLTVL.

The CDR3 DNA sequence: TGTGCCAGCAGTGGGGCTTCATGGTCTCTTGGAAACACCATATATTTT. It translates to CASSGASWSLGNTIYF. The chain has TRBV6-1 and TRBJ1-3; unclear D gene. Trimming removed 4 bases at V and 3 bases at J, with 16 bases between. This CDR3 region has 16 residues. Per the germline V gene, CDR1 is MNHNS and CDR2 is SASEGT.

The chain combines TRBV24-1 with TRBJ1-4, with 11 bases lining up with TRBD1. From germline, CDR1 is KGHDR and CDR2 SFDVKD. There are 16 residues in the CDR3. After removal of 4 bases from V and 10 bases from J, the junction contained 10 bases not matched to a gene. In nucleotides, the CDR3 is TGTGCCACCAGTGACTCATTTTCCGGGACAGGGGGAAAACTGTTTTTT. The encoded protein is CATSDSFSGTGGKLFF.

The chain recombines TRBV5-1 with TRBJ1-6; 8 bases align to TRBD1. CDR1 and CDR2 (germline): SGHRS, YFSETQ. The trim removed 0 bases at V and 9 bases at J, leaving 8 bases unmatched. The CDR3 loop spans 16 amino acids. The CDR3 protein is CASSLDATDRGSPLHF. In DNA form, the CDR3 reads TGCGCCAGCAGCTTGGATGCGACCGACAGGGGTTCACCCCTCCACTTT. Full variable domain (rest looked up from reference TRBV5-1 and TRBJ1-6): KAGVTQTPRYLIKTRGQQVTLSCSPISGHRSVSWYQQTPGQGLQFLFEYFSETQRNKGNFPGRFSGRQFSNSRSEMNVSTLELGDSALYLCASSLDATDRGSPLHFGNGTRLTVT.

This clone was detected only once. The J gene is TRBJ2-5, the V gene TRBV11-3; 7 bases map to TRBD1. Germline CDR1 is SGHNT and CDR2 is YENEEA. The junction had 6 bases not matched to a gene; V was cut back by 1 base and J by 1 base. CDR3 length: 16 residues. The CDR3 DNA is TGTGCCAGCAGCTTAGGACAGGGTTTTTTCCAAGAGACCCAGTACTTC. Amino acid sequence: CASSLGQGFFQETQYF. Based on the CDR3 plus reference TRBV11-3 and TRBJ2-5, the full variable domain is EAGVVQSPRYKIIEKKQPVAFWCNPISGHNTLYWYLQNLGQGPELLIRYENEEAVDDSQLPKDRFSAERLKGVDSTLKIQPAELGDSAVYLCASSLGQGFFQETQYFGPGTRLLVL.

The chain joins TRBV5-4 to TRBJ1-2; a weak D match, TRBD1 (5 bases). Germline V gene data show CDR1 as SGHNT and CDR2 as YYREEE (reference sequence). Trimming shortened V by 3 bases and J by 2 bases, and 14 bases separated the two germline ends. This CDR3 spans 15 amino acids. The CDR3 DNA sequence: TGTGCCAGCAGCTCTCAGACAGCAGCGAACTATGGCTACACCTTC. Amino acid sequence: CASSSQTAANYGYTF.

Here the CDR3 reads CASSAGASNQPQHF. CDR3 coding DNA: TGCGCCAGCAGTGCGGGAGCGAGCAATCAGCCCCAGCATTTT. The chain combines TRBV10-1 with TRBJ1-5; no definite D call. V lost 4 bases and J 1 base, leaving 8 bases between the germline ends. The CDR3 contains 14 residues. Germline-derived CDR1 and CDR2 are WNHNN and SYGVQD (reference sequence).

The chain combines TRBV19 with TRBJ1-1; 9 positions match TRBD1. The CDR3 runs 16 residues. Germline values: CDR1 LNHDA, CDR2 SQIVND (reference sequence). The ends lost 2 bases at V and 4 bases at J; junction bases unmatched: 8. CDR3: CASSIIAGQGSTEAFF. The DNA of the CDR3 is TGTGCCAGTAGTATAATCGCGGGACAGGGCTCCACTGAAGCTTTCTTT.

J is TRBJ1-5 and V is TRBV6-5; D is ambiguous. The CDR3 extends over 11 amino acids. Between the trimmed V and J ends, which lost 8 bases and 5 bases, there was a span of 7 bases. CDR1 is MNHEY, CDR2 SVGAGI, per germline. The CDR3 DNA is TGTGCCAGCGGACTCGATCAGCCCCAGCATTTT. Amino acids: CASGLDQPQHF.

The chain is built from TRBV24-1 and TRBJ1-2; the D gene is possibly TRBD1 (6 bases). V was shortened by 4 bases and J by 4 bases, with 18 bases between the two germline ends. This CDR3 region has 16 residues. CDR1 and CDR2 from the germline V gene are KGHDR and SFDVKD. CDR3 DNA: TGTGCCACCAGTGAGCATGGGACACCCGACGGCTATGGCTACACCTTC. Its translation is CATSEHGTPDGYGYTF.

V gene TRBV12-5 combines with J gene TRBJ1-5; D gene uncertain. CDR1 is LGHNT, CDR2 FRNRAP, per germline. The germline V and J ends were trimmed by 0 bases and 6 bases, with 6 bases remaining between them. The CDR3 contains 13 residues. The CDR3 DNA is TGTGCTAGTGGTTTGGTCTCTTTTCAGCCCCAGCATTTT. This gives the protein CASGLVSFQPQHF.

V is TRBV9 and J is TRBJ2-3; 9 bases are a match to TRBD1. J was trimmed by 0 bases and V by 4 bases; bases with no gene match: 12. Germline CDR1 is SGDLS and CDR2 is YYNGEE. The CDR3 extends over 18 amino acids. The DNA for the CDR3 is TGTGCCAGCAGCCCCCGGGGACAGGGACCTACTAGCACAGATACGCAGTATTTT. Protein product: CASSPRGQGPTSTDTQYF.

This rearrangement joins TRBV19 to TRBJ1-6; TRBD1 matches at 7 bases. Germline CDR1 LNHDA, CDR2 SQIVND (reference sequence). V was clipped by 4 bases and J by 9 bases; unmatched bases: 3. The CDR3 sequence is 13 residues long. CDR3 sequence: CASSTGTASPLHF. CDR3 sequence (DNA): TGTGCCAGTAGTACCGGGACAGCTTCACCCCTCCACTTT.

DNA for the CDR3: TGTGCCAGCAGCGTAGAGGGAGGGAAGGGTCAGCCCCAGCATTTT. Protein: CASSVEGGKGQPQHF. The chain recombines TRBV9 with TRBJ1-5; D remains unclear. The CDR3 loop spans 15 amino acids. CDR1 is SGDLS and CDR2 is YYNGEE in the germline V gene. The ends were cut back, 0 bases at V and 6 bases at J, with 13 bases in the middle.

The CDR3 loop is CASGRGGNQPQHF. In DNA form, the CDR3 reads TGTGCCAGCGGACGGGGAGGGAATCAGCCCCAGCATTTT. The genes are TRBV6-5 and TRBJ1-5; D not certain. There are 13 residues in the CDR3. CDR1 is MNHEY, CDR2 SVGAGI, per germline. V was pared by 8 bases and J by 4 bases, with 12 bases between.

The V call is TRBV6-2 or TRBV6-3, the J call TRBJ2-5; TRBD1 matches 8 bases. The CDR3 consists of 15 residues. Germline CDR1 and CDR2: MNHEY and SVGEGT. V dropped 2 bases and J dropped 2; count of bases not matched to a gene: 4. The CDR3 bases are TGTGCCAGCAGTTACCGTTGGGACAGGCAAGAGACCCAGTACTTC. It is translated as CASSYRWDRQETQYF.

This clone was counted between two and nine times. The chain uses TRBV6-4 and TRBJ1-5, with 10 bases lining up with TRBD1. CDR3 size: 15 residues. The V gene's germline CDR1 is MRHNA and CDR2 SNTAGT. Unmatched junction bases numbered 3, after V lost 5 bases and J lost 2 bases. This CDR3 reads CASSPGTGGNQPQHF. CDR3 nucleotides: TGTGCCAGCAGTCCCGGGACAGGGGGCAATCAGCCCCAGCATTTT.

The V gene is TRBV5-1, the J gene TRBJ2-2; the match to TRBD1 covers 8 bases. Germline CDR1 and CDR2: SGHRS and YFSETQ. After removal of 4 bases from V and 7 bases from J, the junction contained 6 bases not matched to a gene. The CDR3 is 14 amino acids. Here the CDR3 DNA reads TGCGCCAGCAGCCTGGACAGGGAGAGCGGGGAGCTGTTTTTT. It yields the protein CASSLDRESGELFF.